The T cell receptor (beta chain) described here comes from a study of CXCR3-negative and CXCR3-positive naive CD8 T cells. Study-level findings and limits: Comparably high diversity was seen in both naive subsets, and much lower diversity in memory CD8+ cells. Whereas memory cells differed, naive CXCR3-negative and CXCR3-positive cells shared similar TRBV-TRBJ usage. CXCR3-positive naive cells carried more hydrophobic TRB CDR3s than CXCR3-negative ones. It was found that naive subsets had comparable surface CD5, and TCR strength was inferred from TRB CDR3 properties.

In the case of this clonotype: The antigen is not known.

5' RACE that incorporated UMI labels was used to prepare the TRB cDNA libraries. TCRdb re-called the 5' RACE reads, yielding one record per CDR3 amino acid sequence without DNA. Its table lists 120,000 to 150,000 distinct CDR3 sequences. The CDR3 extends over 13 amino acids. Germline assignment: CDR1 MNHEY and CDR2 SMNVEV (reference sequence). This TCR was sampled from a human donor in good health. Some clones in this sample may be carry-over from other donors' samples. The sample taken for sequencing was naive CXCR3+ CD8+ T cells from blood. Indicated subset: CD45RO-CCR7+CD27+CD95- naive CD8+ T cells expressing CXCR3 (TNR3+). J is TRBJ2-5 and V is TRBV27; the TCRdb D gene call, TRBD1, has no DNA to confirm it. The CDR3 here is CASSLAPWETQYF.